The present T cell receptor beta chain was sequenced within a study of T-cell memory formation after mild COVID-19. Study information: Largely donor-specific TCR clusters were found.

Comment on this clonotype: Its antigen remains unknown.

Study-wide results and limits: Largely, contracting CD4+ clones fell within CM and EM, and contracting CD8+ clones within EMRA. Clones that got smaller from day 15 to 85 had even CD4/CD8, while clones growing later tipped toward CD4+.

In germline, CDR1 is SNHLY, CDR2 FYNNEI. Trimming took 4 bases from V and 4 from J; bases not matched to a gene: 7. The CDR3 totals 15 residues. TCRdb re-called the 5' RACE reads with MiXCR, one entry per CDR3 protein. This repertoire shows some 320,000 distinct CDR3 sequences, roughly an eighth found once; its top ten account for over 20%. This clonotype was obtained from a young man who had mild COVID-19 (a few samples of this study predate the infection). Cell type and time point are not known. Specimen: PBMCs or a T cell subset sorted from them (not recorded which). V is TRBV2 and J is TRBJ1-5, with 7 bases matching TRBD1. The chain's CDR3 is CASSGQGGRNQPQHF. CDR3 nucleotides: TGTGCCAGCAGTGGACAGGGAGGAAGGAATCAGCCCCAGCATTTT.